The clone carrying this TCR beta chain has just a few counts. The antigen is undetermined. These data come from a study of shared clonotypes between healthy human individuals. Overall study findings and caveats: Generation of non-shared clonotypes was less probable than generation of clonotypes shared by all four donors. What rarefaction showed was incomplete sorted-subset sequencing despite large depth.

The CDR3 spans 11 residues. Germline assignment: CDR1 MGHDK and CDR2 SYGVNS. V was cut by 7 bases and J by 0 bases, with 3 bases left in between. This table comes from immunoSEQ multiplex PCR, and its TCRdb copy is limited to in-frame clones, with some not included. The sample yields approximately 2.3 million clones, approximately 93% seen once. The sequence was collected from a young man in good health. Some clones in this sample may be carry-over from other donors' samples. Sequencing used naive CD4+ T cells from PBMCs. Subset described: CD45RA+ positively selected. The rearrangement joins TRBV25-1 to TRBJ1-1, with D hard to call. CDR3 amino acids: CASKMNTEAFF. The CDR3 DNA follows: TGTGCCAGCAAAATGAACACTGAAGCTTTCTTT.